The clone carrying this T cell receptor beta chain was seen ten or more times. The data are from a study of T-cell memory formation after mild COVID-19. In the study overall: Clusters of TCRs were largely donor specific.

TCR alpha and TCR beta cDNA libraries carrying sample barcodes and UMIs came from 5'RACE with constant-segment primers. One entry per CDR3 protein results from TCRdb running MiXCR on the 5' RACE reads. The table includes 540,000 or so distinct CDR3 sequences, roughly 22% detected once. The TCR originated in an adult woman who had mild COVID-19 (a few samples of this study predate the infection). Cell type and time point are not known. Sequences were obtained from PBMCs or a T cell subset sorted from them (not recorded which).

CDR3 DNA sequence: TGTGCCAGCAGTCCGGGACAGGGGAACAATGAGCAGTTCTTC. It translates to CASSPGQGNNEQFF. This rearrangement joins TRBV12-3 or TRBV12-4 to TRBJ2-1; 10 bases map to TRBD1. The CDR3 is 14 amino acids. The V segment lost 5 bases and the J segment 5 bases; nucleotides outside the gene matches: 3.